The clone carrying this TCR beta chain was detected once. The data are from a study of blood T cell repertoires in COVID-19. Whole-study context: Samples representing acute and convalescent COVID-19 were sourced from the United States, Italy and Spain. In each case, the material was cDNA or gDNA derived from T cells, B-cell-depleted T cells, or PBMCs.

Under the authors' procedure: Scientists estimated how many nucleated cells there were by amplifying reference gene primers. Clones were read by immunoSEQ multiplex PCR, and TCRdb kept only the in-frame ones, dropping some. V and J calls plus clone size are reproduced from that table; the DNA served to infer D and trimming. The table includes approximately 260,000 clones, over 80% detected once. V lost 7 bases, J lost 10 bases, and 19 bases lay in between. This CDR3 has 12 amino acids. CDR1 is SQVTM, CDR2 ANQGSEA, per germline. The sequence was obtained from a woman in her 40s with acute or convalescent COVID-19. The J gene is TRBJ1-1, the V gene TRBV29-1; tentative D call: TRBD1 (6 bases). The sequenced material came from peripheral blood. The CDR3 DNA sequence: TGCAGCGGCTCACACGGGGGGCAAGGAGCTTTCTTT. The encoded protein is CSGSHGGQGAFF.